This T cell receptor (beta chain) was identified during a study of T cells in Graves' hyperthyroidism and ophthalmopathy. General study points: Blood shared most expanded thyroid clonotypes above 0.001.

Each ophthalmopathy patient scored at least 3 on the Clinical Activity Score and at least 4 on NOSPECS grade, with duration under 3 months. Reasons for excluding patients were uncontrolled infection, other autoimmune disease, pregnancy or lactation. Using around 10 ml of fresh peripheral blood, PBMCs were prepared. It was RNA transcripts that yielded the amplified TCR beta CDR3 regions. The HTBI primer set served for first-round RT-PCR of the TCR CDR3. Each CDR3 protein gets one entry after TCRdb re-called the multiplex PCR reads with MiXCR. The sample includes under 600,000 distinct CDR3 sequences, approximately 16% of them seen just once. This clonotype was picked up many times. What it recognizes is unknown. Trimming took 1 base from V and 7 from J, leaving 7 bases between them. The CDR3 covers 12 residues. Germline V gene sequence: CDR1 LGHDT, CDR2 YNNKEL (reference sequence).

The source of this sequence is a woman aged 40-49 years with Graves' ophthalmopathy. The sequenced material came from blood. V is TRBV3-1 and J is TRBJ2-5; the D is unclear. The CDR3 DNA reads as TGTGCCAGCAGCCAAGGGATCTTGACCCAGTACTTC. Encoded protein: CASSQGILTQYF.